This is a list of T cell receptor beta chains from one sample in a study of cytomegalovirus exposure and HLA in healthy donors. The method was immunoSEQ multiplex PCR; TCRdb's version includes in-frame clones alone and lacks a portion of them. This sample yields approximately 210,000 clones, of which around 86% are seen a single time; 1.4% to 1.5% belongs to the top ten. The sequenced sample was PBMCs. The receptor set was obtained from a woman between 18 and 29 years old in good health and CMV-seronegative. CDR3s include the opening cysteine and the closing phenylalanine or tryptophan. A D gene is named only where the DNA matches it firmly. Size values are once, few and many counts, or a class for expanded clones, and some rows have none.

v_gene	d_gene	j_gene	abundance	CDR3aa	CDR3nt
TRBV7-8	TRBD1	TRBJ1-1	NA	CASSLEGAGNTEAFF	TGTGCCAGCAGCTTGGAGGGGGCTGGGAACACTGAAGCTTTCTTT
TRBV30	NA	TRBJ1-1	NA	CAWRDSLNTEAFF	TGTGCCTGGAGGGACAGTTTGAACACTGAAGCTTTCTTT
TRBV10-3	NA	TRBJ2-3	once	CAISAMEVYRTDTQYF	TGTGCCATCAGTGCAATGGAGGTTTACCGCACAGATACGCAGTATTTT
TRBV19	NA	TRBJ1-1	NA	CASSISLTSTEAFF	TGTGCCAGTAGTATCTCCCTTACATCAACTGAAGCTTTCTTT
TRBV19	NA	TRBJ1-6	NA	CATKTGGNSPLHF	TGTGCCACAAAAACCGGGGGAAATTCACCCCTCCACTTT
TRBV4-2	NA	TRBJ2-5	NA	CASSNSGGGDETQYF	TGTGCCAGCAGCAATAGCGGAGGGGGGGATGAGACCCAGTACTTC
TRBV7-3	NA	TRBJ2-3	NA	CASSFTSPPNTQYF	TGTGCCAGCAGCTTTACTAGTCCCCCAAATACGCAGTATTTT
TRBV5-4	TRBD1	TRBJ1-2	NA	CASSPWTGWGYGYTF	TGTGCCAGCAGCCCTTGGACAGGTTGGGGCTATGGCTACACCTTC
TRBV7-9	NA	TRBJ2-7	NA	CASSLSVGGPTAYEQYF	TGTGCCAGCAGCTTATCGGTTGGAGGGCCAACGGCTTACGAGCAGTACTTC
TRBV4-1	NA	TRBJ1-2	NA	CASSQDLQAALNGYTF	TGCGCCAGCAGCCAAGATTTGCAGGCTGCTCTTAATGGCTACACCTTC
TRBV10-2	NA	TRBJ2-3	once	CASTAGSTLRGDTQYF	TGCGCCAGCACCGCCGGGTCTACCCTAAGGGGAGATACGCAGTATTTT
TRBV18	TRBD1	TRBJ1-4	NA	CASSPTGGSGEKLFF	TGTGCCAGCTCACCTACAGGGGGTTCGGGTGAAAAACTGTTTTTT
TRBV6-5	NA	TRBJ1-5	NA	CASSYFASDQPQHF	TGTGCCAGCAGTTATTTCGCGTCGGATCAGCCCCAGCATTTT
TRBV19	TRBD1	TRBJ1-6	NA	CASSIPPYPGQGSDSPLHF	TGTGCCAGTAGTATCCCTCCTTACCCGGGACAGGGATCCGATTCACCCCTCCACTTT
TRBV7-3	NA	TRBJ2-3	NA	CASSRYADQGGRDF	TGTGCCAGCAGCCGTTACGCAGACCAGGGGGGCAGGGATTTT
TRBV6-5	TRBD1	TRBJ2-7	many	CASSDRAYEQYF	TGTGCCAGCAGTGACAGGGCCTACGAGCAGTACTTC
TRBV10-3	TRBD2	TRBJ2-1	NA	CASVSPGTSDREQFF	TGTGCCTCAGTAAGTCCCGGGACTAGCGATCGGGAGCAGTTCTTC
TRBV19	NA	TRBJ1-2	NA	CASSPLISRGAREGYTF	TGTGCCAGTAGCCCCCTCATCTCCCGAGGGGCGCGGGAGGGCTACACCTTC
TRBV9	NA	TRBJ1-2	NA	CASRAGGSANYGYTF	TGTGCCAGCAGGGCGGGGGGATCGGCTAACTATGGCTACACCTTC
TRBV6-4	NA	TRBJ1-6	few	CASSDHQNSPLHF	TGTGCCAGCAGTGACCATCAGAATTCACCCCTCCACTTT
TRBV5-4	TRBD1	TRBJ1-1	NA	CASSATGAEAFF	TGTGCCAGCAGCGCGACAGGGGCTGAAGCTTTCTTT
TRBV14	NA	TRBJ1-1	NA	CASSQDGLAVF	TGTGCCAGCAGCCAAGACGGCCTAGCGGTTTTT
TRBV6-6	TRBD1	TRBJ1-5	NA	CASSYSTGGQNQPQHF	TGTGCCAGCAGTTACTCGACAGGGGGCCAAAATCAGCCCCAGCATTTT
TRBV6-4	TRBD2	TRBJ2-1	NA	CASSDSAGGPAEQFF	TGTGCCAGCAGTGACTCAGCGGGAGGGCCGGCTGAGCAGTTCTTC
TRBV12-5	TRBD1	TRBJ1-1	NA	CASGLVPQGASEAFF	TGTGCTAGTGGTTTGGTACCGCAGGGGGCATCTGAAGCTTTCTTT
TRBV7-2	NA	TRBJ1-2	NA	CASSPTFGEVFFGYTF	TGTGCCAGCAGCCCTACATTCGGGGAGGTTTTTTTTGGCTACACCTTC
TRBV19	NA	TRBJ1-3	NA	CASSIEAVTGNTIYF	TGTGCCAGTAGTATAGAGGCGGTGACTGGAAACACCATATATTTT
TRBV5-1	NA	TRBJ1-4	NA	CASSLAGGDNEKLFF	TGCGCCAGCAGCTTGGCAGGTGGCGATAATGAAAAACTGTTTTTT
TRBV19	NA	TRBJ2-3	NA	CASSERGRDTQYF	TGTGCCAGTAGTGAGAGGGGGAGAGATACGCAGTATTTT
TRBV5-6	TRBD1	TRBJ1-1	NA	CASSLGDRVFTTEAFF	TGTGCCAGCAGCTTGGGAGACAGGGTATTTACCACTGAAGCTTTCTTT
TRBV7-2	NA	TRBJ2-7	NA	CASSPAYEQYF	TGTGCCAGCAGCCCGGCCTACGAGCAGTACTTC
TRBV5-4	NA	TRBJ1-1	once	CASTSLGAVGTEAFF	TGTGCCAGCACCTCCCTTGGGGCCGTGGGCACTGAAGCTTTCTTT
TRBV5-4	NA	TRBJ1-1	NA	CASSLETDNTEAFF	TGTGCCAGCAGCTTGGAGACAGACAACACTGAAGCTTTCTTT
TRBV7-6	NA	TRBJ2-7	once	CASSLSKGESYEQYF	TGTGCCAGCAGCTTAAGTAAGGGGGAGTCCTACGAGCAGTACTTC
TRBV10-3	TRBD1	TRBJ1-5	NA	CAISDGQVGNQPQHF	TGTGCCATCAGTGACGGACAGGTTGGAAATCAGCCCCAGCATTTT
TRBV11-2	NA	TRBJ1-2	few	CASSSPSGYSSGYTF	TGTGCCAGCAGCTCCCCCAGCGGATACTCTTCTGGCTACACCTTC
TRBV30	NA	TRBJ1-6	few	CAWSASVTLHF	TGTGCCTGGAGTGCATCGGTCACCCTCCACTTT
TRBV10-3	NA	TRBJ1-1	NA	CATRKGLDTEAFF	TGTGCCACCCGGAAGGGGTTAGACACTGAAGCTTTCTTT
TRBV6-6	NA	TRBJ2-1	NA	CASSYIRQDEQFF	TGTGCCAGCAGTTACATTCGGCAGGATGAGCAGTTCTTC
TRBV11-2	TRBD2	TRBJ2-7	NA	CASSLSPSGAYEQYF	TGTGCCAGCAGCTTATCCCCTAGCGGAGCCTACGAGCAGTACTTC
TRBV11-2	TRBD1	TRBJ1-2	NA	CASSLPSQGNYGYTF	TGTGCCAGCAGCTTACCGTCACAGGGGAACTATGGCTACACCTTC
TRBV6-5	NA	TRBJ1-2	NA	CASSRVAGYEGYTF	TGTGCCAGCAGCCGGGTGGCAGGGTATGAGGGCTACACCTTC
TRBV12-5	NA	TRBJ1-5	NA	CASGPYSNQPQHF	TGTGCTAGTGGTCCCTATAGCAATCAGCCCCAGCATTTT
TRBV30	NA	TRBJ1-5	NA	CAWSVQINQPQHF	TGTGCCTGGAGTGTACAGATAAATCAGCCCCAGCATTTT
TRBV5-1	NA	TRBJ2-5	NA	CASNMGASETQYF	TGCGCCAGCAACATGGGGGCTTCTGAGACCCAGTACTTC
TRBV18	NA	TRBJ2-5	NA	CASSPKDSTGETQYF	TGTGCCAGCTCACCAAAGGACTCCACCGGGGAGACCCAGTACTTC
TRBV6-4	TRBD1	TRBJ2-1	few	CASSERGTGGNEQFF	TGTGCCAGCAGTGAGAGAGGGACAGGGGGCAATGAGCAGTTCTTC
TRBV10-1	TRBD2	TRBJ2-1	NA	CASSASGSYNEQFF	TGCGCCAGCAGCGCCAGCGGGAGCTACAATGAGCAGTTCTTC
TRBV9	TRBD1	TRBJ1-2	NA	CASSVEGAYGYTF	TGTGCCAGCAGCGTGGAGGGGGCTTATGGCTACACCTTC